Listed below are T cell receptor beta chains from one sample, sequenced in a study of T-cell reconstitution after alpha-beta-depleted transplantation in children. TCRdb re-analysed the PCR reads in MiXCR, keeping a single row per CDR3 protein. The sample yields hundreds of thousands of distinct CDR3 sequences, around 13% seen once. The source was PBMCs, collected before TCRalphabeta/CD19-depleted stem cell transplant. The source is a girl aged 2 to 10 with congenital amegakaryocytic thrombocytopenia, due to receive a stem cell transplant. Each CDR3 is given with its conserved first and last residue. Fields, in order: V gene, CDR3 length, CDR3 protein.

v_gene: TRBV5-1
len: 16
CDR3aa: CASSVGQGSQAYGYTF

v_gene: TRBV5-6
len: 18
CDR3aa: CASSLYPGRGTGVEGYTF

v_gene: TRBV14
len: 17
CDR3aa: CASSPGPTAITGHTQYF

v_gene: TRBV30
len: 12
CDR3aa: CAWSNPPGEQYF

v_gene: TRBV20-1
len: 18
CDR3aa: CSARARPGTSGTGDTQYF

v_gene: TRBV20-1
len: 16
CDR3aa: CSATPRVAGSYNEQFF

v_gene: TRBV28
len: 14
CDR3aa: CASSLAMSYNEQFF

v_gene: TRBV6-5
len: 15
CDR3aa: CASSYSLGSNYGYTF

v_gene: TRBV12-3/TRBV12-4
len: 11
CDR3aa: CASSSFNEQYF

v_gene: TRBV12-3/TRBV12-4
len: 16
CDR3aa: CASSSYRDGEAYEQYF

v_gene: TRBV20-1
len: 13
CDR3aa: CSARLAGQYTQYF

v_gene: TRBV5-1
len: 16
CDR3aa: CASSLIKTGGLETQYF

v_gene: TRBV20-1
len: 15
CDR3aa: CSARDPDSGINEQFF

v_gene: TRBV7-9
len: 17
CDR3aa: CASSLVQRERAQETQYF

v_gene: TRBV6-2/TRBV6-3
len: 15
CDR3aa: CASSSPGLAKNIQYF

v_gene: TRBV20-1
len: 15
CDR3aa: CSAIYPQAGYNEQFF

v_gene: TRBV12-3/TRBV12-4
len: 10
CDR3aa: CASAKETQYF

v_gene: TRBV2
len: 13
CDR3aa: CASSIPTSFEQFF

v_gene: TRBV7-9
len: 14
CDR3aa: CASRPGLIDEKLFF

v_gene: TRBV20-1
len: 14
CDR3aa: CSASRAESPYGYTF

v_gene: TRBV7-8
len: 13
CDR3aa: CASLREGLETQYF

v_gene: TRBV20-1
len: 15
CDR3aa: CSAPGAGGTYNEQFF

v_gene: TRBV20-1
len: 14
CDR3aa: CSASSRYSYNEQFF

v_gene: TRBV15
len: 14
CDR3aa: CATSRSQGTHGYTF

v_gene: TRBV7-8
len: 14
CDR3aa: CASSLVATNSPLHF

v_gene: TRBV6-5
len: 12
CDR3aa: CASSGGGRKLFF

v_gene: TRBV5-1
len: 15
CDR3aa: CASSLVQGPYNEQFF

v_gene: TRBV27
len: 16
CDR3aa: CASSSTHRGGRSPLHF